A single sample gave rise to the 2 T cell receptor beta chains below, sequenced in a study of blood T cell repertoires in COVID-19. TCRdb's table, derived via immunoSEQ multiplex PCR, lists solely in-frame clones and lacks some. This sample has 150,000 to 200,000 clones, with approximately 79% found just once. The material sequenced was peripheral blood. These receptors all stem from a woman aged 70-85 years with acute or convalescent COVID-19.

This clone was counted only a few times. The gene calls are TRBV6-1 and TRBJ2-7; D is perhaps TRBD1 (6 bases). Germline lookup yields CDR1 MNHNS and CDR2 SASEGT. Trimming pared 2 bases from V and 3 bases from J, leaving 17 bases between. This CDR3 spans 16 amino acids. CDR3 nucleotide sequence: TGTGCCAGCAGTGAAATATGGCAGGGGAACATCTACGAGCAGTACTTC. Translated, it gives CASSEIWQGNIYEQYF.

This clone was seen once. The rearrangement joins TRBV6-2 or TRBV6-3 to TRBJ1-5; no definite D call. V gave up 0 bases and J gave up 6 bases, with 15 bases separating them. Germline V gene lookup returns CDR1 MNHEY and CDR2 SVGEGT. CDR3 size: 16 residues. The CDR3: CASSYSRARAGQPQHF. The CDR3 DNA follows: TGTGCCAGCAGTTACTCGAGGGCTAGGGCGGGTCAGCCCCAGCATTTT.